What follows describes a single T cell receptor (beta chain). Its antigen is undetermined. It was 5'RACE with constant-segment primers that produced the TCR alpha and TCR beta cDNA libraries, which carried sample barcodes and UMIs. TCRdb re-derived calls from the 5' RACE reads in MiXCR, one entry per CDR3 protein. Here the sample spans 470,000 or so distinct CDR3 sequences, approximately 18% being singletons. This sample was included in a study of T-cell memory formation after mild COVID-19. About the study: For the most part, TCR clusters were specific to one donor. The study, taken as a whole, reports: Of the contracting clones, CD4+ ones lay mainly in CM and EM, and CD8+ ones in EMRA. Whether day 37 second-wave clones are SARS-CoV-2-specific was not confirmed.

This CDR3 is built from 13 residues. Germline V lookup: CDR1 DFQATT, CDR2 SNEGSKA (reference sequence). V was shortened by 3 bases and J by 9 bases, with 15 bases between the two germline ends. The sequence was obtained from an adult woman who had mild COVID-19 (a few samples of this study predate the infection). Cell type and time point are not known. The chain recombines TRBV20-1 with TRBJ2-1, with D possibly TRBD2 on 5 matching bases. The sequencing sample was made of PBMCs or a T cell subset sorted from them (not recorded which). CDR3 in DNA: TGCAGTGCTAGCCGGTATCGGGGTACTGAGCAGTTCTTC. It codes for CSASRYRGTEQFF.